The TCR beta chain described here comes from a study of blood T cell repertoires in COVID-19 (dated by TCRdb to 2019 to 2021). As for the study more broadly: Collaborator samples came from the United States, Italy and Spain and covered acute and convalescent phases of COVID-19. The prospective study material was composed of cDNA or gDNA derived from T cells, B-cell-depleted T cells, or PBMCs. Subjects who had been exposed to COVID-19, were actively infected with it, or had recovered from it provided the deeply sampled blood TCRbeta repertoires that made up the dataset. The repertoires were released in a freely available public database meant as a resource for research on the immune response to SARS-CoV-2. Samples were obtained from the ongoing ImmuneRACE study (first 160 participants) and from roughly 1,300 subjects provided by 6 global collaborators. Sample metadata almost always included a de-identified subject ID, COVID-19 status, age in years and sex. Where available, HLA class I and class II types were taken from metadata supplied by the sample provider and were not determined by assay-based typing. General conclusions and limits of the study: Clinical and demographic metadata were provided uncurated, with the amount varying by source and participant.

The immunoSEQ Assay, a bias-controlled multiplex PCR, was used to amplify TCRbeta CDR3 regions from genomic DNA. The paper's processing steps were these. The number of nucleated cells in each sample was estimated by amplification of reference gene primers within the assay. To quantify the absolute abundance of each unique TCRbeta CDR3 rearrangement, sequence reads were collapsed and filtered. For each sample, productive Simpson clonality was calculated as the square root of Simpson's diversity index over productive rearrangements. TCRdb mirrors the immuneACCESS table, restricted to in-frame sequences. Some clones are absent from its copies; in checked studies, under half trace to an unresolved V gene, and the reason for the others is unknown. D and trimming were read from the DNA, whereas the V and J calls and clone size are those reported in that table. The sample table holds over 200,000 clones, of which over 75% were seen once. The leading ten clones occupy 5.1% of the sample.

In regard to this clone: Its target antigen remains unknown. Per-base quality was not reported, and no clone a single base away is much larger than it.

The germline V gene (reference sequence) gives CDR1 as SEHNR and CDR2 as FQNEAQ. Trimming removed 0 bases from V and 13 bases from J; the gene matches leave 5 bases unexplained. The CDR3 runs 13 amino acids, cysteine and phenylalanine included. The kept DNA is CDR3 alone, 39 bases in frame from the first base. Each collaborating institution followed its own protocols to collect whole blood in K2EDTA tubes. For TCRbeta analysis, collaborator samples were shipped as frozen whole blood, as isolated PBMCs, or as DNA extracted from either sample type. The V gene is TRBV7-9 and the J gene is TRBJ1-2, with 10 central nucleotides matching TRBD1. Sequenced: peripheral blood. This sequence originates from a human donor in a cohort sampled during active COVID-19. This receptor carries the CDR3 CASSLADRGTRTF. The DNA reads as follows: TGTGCCAGCAGCTTAGCGGACAGGGGGACTCGCACCTTC.